Listed below are T cell receptor beta chains from one sample, sequenced in a study of CD8 T cells in ankylosing spondylitis. A single record per CDR3 protein comes from TCRdb applying MiXCR to the 5' RACE reads. Seen here are fewer than 550,000 distinct CDR3 sequences, roughly 5% observed once, and the top ten hold approximately 4%. Sequenced: blood, either unsorted or a sorted T cell fraction (not recorded which). The receptors were gathered from a male donor with ankylosing spondylitis. Each CDR3 is given with its conserved first and last residue. The order of the fields is clone size, J gene, V gene, D gene, CDR3 DNA, CDR3 protein. The D gene is left open where the match is weak. Not all rows give a size; the values are once, few, many and, for expanded clones, a class.

>many|TRBJ1-5|TRBV15|NA
TGTGCCACCCAACGGACAGATTTATTCAATCAGCCCCAGCATTTT
CATQRTDLFNQPQHF
>many|TRBJ2-1|TRBV12-3/TRBV12-4|TRBD1
TGTGCCAGCAGTACTCCGGGACAGGGGGGGCGGAATGAGCAGTTCTTC
CASSTPGQGGRNEQFF
>NA|TRBJ2-2|TRBV5-1|NA
TGCGCCAGCAGATCAGGGGTCACCGGGGAGCTGTTTTTT
CASRSGVTGELFF
>NA|TRBJ2-5|TRBV5-4|TRBD1
TGTGCCAGCAGCCCCGGGACAGAGAAAGAGACCCAGTACTTC
CASSPGTEKETQYF
>many|TRBJ1-1|TRBV4-1|NA
TGCGCCAGCAGCCAAGAGCCCGGGGGTTACACTGAAGCTTTCTTT
CASSQEPGGYTEAFF
>many|TRBJ2-7|TRBV4-1|NA
TGCGCCAGCAGCTCCGGGACATTCTACGAGCAGTACTTC
CASSSGTFYEQYF
>many|TRBJ1-2|TRBV7-2|NA
TGTGCCAGCAGCCCGACGTACGGCCTCTATGGCTACACCTTC
CASSPTYGLYGYTF
>many|TRBJ2-2|TRBV13|TRBD2
TGTGCCAGCAGCCCGCTGTGGCGGGGGGCCGGGGAGCTGTTTTTT
CASSPLWRGAGELFF
>NA|TRBJ2-2|TRBV5-6|TRBD2
TGTGCCAGCAGCTGGGGAACTAGCGGGAGCACCGGGGAGCTGTTTTTT
CASSWGTSGSTGELFF
>few|TRBJ2-7|TRBV7-2|NA
TGTGCCAGCAGCGTCGGGATGCCCTACGAGCAGTACTTC
CASSVGMPYEQYF
>many|TRBJ1-2|TRBV6-1|NA
TGTGCCAGCAGGTGGGGACCCACCAACTATGGCTACACCTTC
CASRWGPTNYGYTF
>few|TRBJ1-5|TRBV27|TRBD1
TGTGCCAGCAGTTTATATGCAGGGGGAAGCAATCAGCCCCAGCATTTT
CASSLYAGGSNQPQHF
>many|TRBJ1-1|TRBV24-1|NA
TGTGCCGCCGGGGGATCTGAAGCTTTCTTT
CAAGGSEAFF